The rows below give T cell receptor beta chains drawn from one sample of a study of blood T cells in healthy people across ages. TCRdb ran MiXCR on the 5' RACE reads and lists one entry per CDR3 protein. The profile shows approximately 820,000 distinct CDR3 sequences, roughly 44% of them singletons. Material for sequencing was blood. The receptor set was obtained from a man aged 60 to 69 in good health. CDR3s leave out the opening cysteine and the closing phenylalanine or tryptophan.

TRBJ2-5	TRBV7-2	ASSFSGYNEQY
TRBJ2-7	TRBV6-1	ASSDSRGRPFSYEQY
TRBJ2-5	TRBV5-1	ASSLPGLAGTGETQY
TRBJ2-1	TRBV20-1	SARLTSGGSYNEQF
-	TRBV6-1	ASRAQGTGETQY
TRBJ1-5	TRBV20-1	SARGAGVPVSNQPQH
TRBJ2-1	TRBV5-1	ASSLFLGGQGNEQF
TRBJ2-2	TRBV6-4	ASGTGNTGELF
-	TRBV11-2	ASSFTGGKNEQY
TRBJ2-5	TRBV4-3	ASSVAIEEAQY
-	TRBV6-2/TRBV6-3	ASSYSSYVYEQY
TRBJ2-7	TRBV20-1	SARNPGQGRGYEQY
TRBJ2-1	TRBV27	ASSSLAGGPSYNEQF
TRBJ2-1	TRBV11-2	ASSRSDYAGSYDEQF
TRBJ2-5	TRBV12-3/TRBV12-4	ASQDTARGFGEQY
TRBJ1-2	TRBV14	ASSPGTSDYGYT
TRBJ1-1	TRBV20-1	SARDPAGHWTEAF
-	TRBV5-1	ASSEGTSQETQY
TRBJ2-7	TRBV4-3	ASSQEGGALGEQY
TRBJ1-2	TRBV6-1	ASTPGGGYT
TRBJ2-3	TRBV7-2	ASSAGQGYAY
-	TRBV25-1	ASSAPGERHEQY
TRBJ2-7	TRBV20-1	SARGDTGTGYEQY
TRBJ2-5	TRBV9	ASSARGHPEETQY
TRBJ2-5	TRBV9	ASSVRPGQETQY